This T cell receptor beta chain originates from a study of OX40 agonist ivuxolimab in advanced cancers. This CDR3 spans 14 amino acids. From germline, CDR1 is MDHEN and CDR2 SYDVKM. Deletions cut 3 bases from V and 10 bases from J, with 15 bases between. The table came from immunoSEQ multiplex PCR; TCRdb's copy has only in-frame clones and leaves some out. The sample holds 40,000 to 60,000 clones, just over 85% seen once. The chain uses TRBV28 and TRBJ1-4; D may be TRBD1 (6 bases). The sequence was collected from an adult with an advanced solid tumor such as melanoma, head and neck, liver or kidney cancer. The sample consisted of CD4+ or CD8+ T cells sorted from blood, taken in a trial of the OX40 agonist ivuxolimab. The CDR3 region has the DNA TGTGCCAGCAGTTTGGGCCAGGGGCCTGGAAAACTGTTTTTT. As protein: CASSLGQGPGKLFF.